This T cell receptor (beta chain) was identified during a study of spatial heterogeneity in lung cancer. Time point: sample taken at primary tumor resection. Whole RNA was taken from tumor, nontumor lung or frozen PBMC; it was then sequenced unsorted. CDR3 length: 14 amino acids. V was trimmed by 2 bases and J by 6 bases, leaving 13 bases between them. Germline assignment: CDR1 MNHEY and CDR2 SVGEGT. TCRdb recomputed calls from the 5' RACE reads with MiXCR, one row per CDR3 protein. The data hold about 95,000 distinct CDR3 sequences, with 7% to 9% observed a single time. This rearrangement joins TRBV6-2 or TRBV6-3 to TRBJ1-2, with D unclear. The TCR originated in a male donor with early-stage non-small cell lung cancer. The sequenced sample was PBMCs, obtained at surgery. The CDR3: CASSYSGSQDGYTF. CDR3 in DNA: TGTGCCAGCAGTTACAGTGGATCCCAGGATGGCTACACCTTC.